One sample yielded the 3 T cell receptor beta chains listed below, sequenced in a study of blood T cell repertoires in COVID-19. The table came from immunoSEQ multiplex PCR; TCRdb's copy has only in-frame clones and leaves some out. Of about 100,000 clones listed, approximately 81% are singletons. Sequences were obtained from peripheral blood. The receptors were gathered from a human donor in a cohort sampled during active COVID-19.

The V gene is TRBV2, the J gene TRBJ1-2; TRBD1 aligns across 8 bases. The CDR3 runs to 15 residues. CDR1 and CDR2 from the germline V gene are SNHLY and FYNNEI. The V and J ends lost 6 bases and 2 bases, in that order; junction bases with no gene match: 8. The CDR3 coding sequence is TGTGCCAGCAGCGATCCGGGACAGGTGAACTATGGCTACACCTTC. It encodes CASSDPGQVNYGYTF.

The chain carries TRBV18 and TRBJ2-1; 14 nucleotides agree with TRBD2. Germline assignment: CDR1 KGHSH and CDR2 LQKENI. V gave up 3 bases and J gave up 9 bases; unmatched junction bases: 4. The CDR3 is 15 amino acids. The CDR3 coding sequence is TGTGCCAGCTCACCGGGACTAGCGGGAGTTGGTGAGCAGTTCTTC. Protein: CASSPGLAGVGEQFF.

Here the CDR3 DNA reads TGTGCCAGCAGTGTAATAGGACAGATGACCTACGAGCAGTACTTC. This codes for CASSVIGQMTYEQYF. The chain carries TRBV25-1 and TRBJ2-7; D may be TRBD1 (6 bases). Trimming stripped 4 bases from V and 2 bases from J, with 15 bases between. This CDR3 has 15 amino acids. Germline lookup yields CDR1 MGHDK and CDR2 SYGVNS.